The 27 T cell receptor beta chains reported below all come from one sample, sequenced in a study of blood T cell repertoires in COVID-19. Sequenced by immunoSEQ multiplex PCR; TCRdb stores in-frame clones only, minus some. The sample yields fewer than 150,000 clones, approximately 81% seen once. Material: peripheral blood. The receptor set was obtained from a woman in her 30s who had recovered from COVID-19.

V is TRBV29-1 and J is TRBJ1-1; tentative D call: TRBD1 (6 bases). Trimming shortened V by 5 bases and J by 0 bases, and 10 bases separated the two germline ends. The CDR3 has 13 residues. Germline V lookup: CDR1 SQVTM, CDR2 ANQGSEA. The CDR3 region has the DNA TGCAGCGTTTCTACAGGGTTGAACACTGAAGCTTTCTTT. Translating gives CSVSTGLNTEAFF.

The CDR3 reads CASSYGGTGYGYTF. The CDR3 coding sequence is TGTGCCAGCAGTTACGGTGGGACAGGGTACGGCTACACCTTC. V gene TRBV6-5 combines with J gene TRBJ1-2; the match to TRBD1 covers 9 bases. Trimming at V came to 2 bases and at J to 8 bases, leaving 6 bases not matched to a gene. Germline values: CDR1 MNHEY, CDR2 SVGAGI. The CDR3 covers 14 residues.

The chain carries TRBV6-5 and TRBJ1-4; 8 nucleotides line up with TRBD1. J was trimmed by 5 bases and V by 8 bases; bases with no gene match: 7. The CDR3 spans 14 residues. Germline V CDR1 and CDR2: MNHEY, SVGAGI. In nucleotides, the CDR3 is TGTGCCAGCGCTAAGGGACAGGCGAATGAAAAACTGTTTTTT. Its translation is CASAKGQANEKLFF.

This sequence joins TRBV19 and TRBJ2-7; 10 bases agree with TRBD2. This CDR3 has 15 amino acids. V lost 6 bases to trimming and J lost 3 bases; unmatched junction nucleotides: 8. Germline CDR1 reads LNHDA; CDR2 reads SQIVND (reference sequence). DNA of the CDR3: TGTGCCAGTAGGTCCCTTGCTAGCGGGAGCTACGAGCAGTACTTC. Translating it yields CASRSLASGSYEQYF.

This chain connects TRBV9 to TRBJ1-2; 7 bases map to TRBD1. The CDR3 sequence is 14 residues long. Germline V CDR1 and CDR2: SGDLS, YYNGEE. Trimming removed 4 bases from V and 7 bases from J; junction bases left unmatched: 10. This chain's CDR3 is CASSRGDSPLGYTF. CDR3 in DNA: TGTGCCAGCAGCAGAGGGGACAGCCCTCTTGGCTACACCTTC.

The chain employs TRBV2 and TRBJ2-2, with a possible D match to TRBD1 (6 bases). CDR1 is SNHLY, CDR2 FYNNEI, per germline. Trimming left V 11 bases short and J 4 bases short, with 20 bases between. The CDR3 is 15 residues long. DNA for the CDR3: TGTGCCTCCCAGGGGACGCATAGTCCCACCGGGGAGCTGTTTTTT. Translation: CASQGTHSPTGELFF.

This clone occurred once. The chain carries TRBV7-9 and TRBJ2-7; 8 nucleotides agree with TRBD2. The V gene end was trimmed by 0 bases and the J gene end by 0 bases; junction bases not matched to a gene: 4. The CDR3 length is 16 residues. Germline V lookup: CDR1 SEHNR, CDR2 FQNEAQ (reference sequence). The CDR3 DNA reads as TGTGCCAGCAGCTTAGCCCTCAGCGGGAGCTCCTACGAGCAGTACTTC. It yields the protein CASSLALSGSSYEQYF.

The chain joins TRBV12-5 to TRBJ2-2; 8 positions match TRBD2. The CDR3 spans 17 residues. From germline, CDR1 is LGHNT and CDR2 FRNRAP. The V segment lost 0 bases and the J segment 5 bases; nucleotides outside the gene matches: 8. The CDR3 nucleotides read TGTGCTAGTGGTTTGGTACAGGCGGGGGGAAGAACCGGGGAGCTGTTTTTT. Encoded protein: CASGLVQAGGRTGELFF.

The chain uses TRBV9 and TRBJ2-3, with 12 bases that match TRBD2. Germline V lookup: CDR1 SGDLS, CDR2 YYNGEE. The CDR3 has 18 residues. V was clipped by 4 bases and J by 0 bases; unmatched bases: 9. The CDR3 region has the DNA TGTGCCAGCAGCTCTAGGACTAGCGGGGACCCTAGCACAGATACGCAGTATTTT. Amino acid sequence: CASSSRTSGDPSTDTQYF.

On this clone: The junction and the germline gene differ at one end; a read error may be behind it. The rearrangement joins TRBV28 to TRBJ1-5, with D perhaps TRBD1 (6 bases). This CDR3 spans 16 amino acids. The germline V gene has CDR1 MDHEN and CDR2 SYDVKM. CDR3 sequence (DNA): TGTGCCAGCATACCTACAGGGCAAGGGCTGAATCGGCCCCAGCATTTT. Amino acids: CASIPTGQGLNRPQHF.

The chain couples TRBV5-1 to TRBJ2-5; 9 bases line up with TRBD1. The germline V gene encodes CDR1 SGHRS and CDR2 YFSETQ. The length of the CDR3 is 15 residues. V lost 4 bases to trimming and J lost 2 bases; unmatched junction nucleotides: 6. The CDR3 here is CASSRRDRAQETQYF. DNA for the CDR3: TGCGCCAGCAGCAGGAGGGACAGGGCTCAAGAGACCCAGTACTTC.

The CDR3, as DNA: TGTGCCTGGAGTGAATACGCGGGTACTGAAGCTTTCTTT. Encoded protein: CAWSEYAGTEAFF. The chain carries TRBV30 and TRBJ1-1, with D unclear. CDR1 and CDR2 from the germline V gene are GTSNPN and SVGIG (reference sequence). The CDR3 contains 13 residues. V was trimmed by 1 base and J by 5 bases, leaving 11 bases between them.

The gene calls are TRBV27 and TRBJ2-7; 10 nucleotides agree with TRBD1. Germline CDR1 MNHEY, CDR2 SMNVEV (reference sequence). The CDR3 extends over 14 amino acids. With 4 bases clipped from V and 3 bases from J, the junction kept 3 bases outside the gene matches. Here the CDR3 reads CASSYRDRGYEQYF. CDR3 nucleotide sequence: TGTGCCAGCAGTTACCGGGACAGGGGCTACGAGCAGTACTTC.

In DNA, the CDR3 is TGTGCCACTGGAAGGGGGCCCACCGGGGAGCTGTTTTTT. Protein sequence: CATGRGPTGELFF. The chain combines TRBV9 with TRBJ2-2; 7 positions agree with TRBD1. Germline trimming cut 9 bases from V and 4 bases from J; bases unmatched to any gene: 6. The CDR3 totals 13 residues. Per germline, CDR1 SGDLS and CDR2 YYNGEE.

The J gene is TRBJ1-1, the V gene TRBV6-5, with no clear D. The V gene lost 6 bases and the J gene lost 8 bases, with 16 bases spanning the gap. CDR3 length: 13 residues. Per germline, CDR1 MNHEY and CDR2 SVGAGI. The CDR3 protein is CASRFDPLGEAFF. CDR3 nucleotides: TGTGCCAGCAGGTTTGATCCGCTCGGGGAAGCTTTCTTT.

The rearrangement joins TRBV29-1 to TRBJ2-2, with D possibly TRBD1 on 5 matching bases. Trimming cost V 4 bases and J 6 bases, with 15 bases left between them. The CDR3 is 14 amino acids. From germline, CDR1 is SQVTM and CDR2 ANQGSEA. CDR3 loop: CSVVIWQGAGELFF. The CDR3 DNA sequence: TGCAGCGTTGTGATTTGGCAGGGCGCCGGGGAGCTGTTTTTT.

The chain links TRBV6-5 to TRBJ2-7; TRBD1 matches at 9 bases. Looked up from germline, CDR1 is MNHEY and CDR2 is SVGAGI. This CDR3 has 14 residues. The ends lost 6 bases at V and 4 bases at J; junction bases unmatched: 7. Written as DNA, the CDR3 is TGTGCCAGCAGCCCCTCCGGGACAGGGTACGAGCAGTACTTC. This sequence encodes CASSPSGTGYEQYF.

The DNA of the CDR3 is TGTGCCAGCAGTTACAGACAGGGGGCCTACGAGCAGTACTTC. Its protein is CASSYRQGAYEQYF. This chain connects TRBV28 to TRBJ2-7; TRBD1 aligns across 9 bases. In germline, CDR1 is MDHEN, CDR2 SYDVKM. The junction had 3 bases not matched to a gene; V was cut back by 4 bases and J by 2 bases. The CDR3 runs 14 residues.

This clone was detected a few times. The chain employs TRBV7-9 and TRBJ2-2; 13 bases line up with TRBD2. The germline V gene encodes CDR1 SEHNR and CDR2 FQNEAQ (reference sequence). V lost 5 bases, J lost 3 bases, and 6 bases stayed unmatched. The CDR3 is 17 residues long. CDR3 sequence: CASSPPGLAGDTGELFF. The CDR3 DNA is TGTGCCAGCAGCCCCCCCGGACTAGCGGGAGACACCGGGGAGCTGTTTTTT.

The chain couples TRBV5-4 to TRBJ2-3, with 12 bases identical to TRBD2. The V and J ends lost 0 bases and 0 bases, in that order; junction bases with no gene match: 2. The CDR3 runs 17 residues. Germline CDR1 SGHNT, CDR2 YYREEE (reference sequence). Here the CDR3 DNA reads TGTGCCAGCAGCTTGGCCGGACTAGCGGGGAGCACAGATACGCAGTATTTT. Its translation: CASSLAGLAGSTDTQYF.

The CDR3 loop reads CASSLAEASEAFF. DNA for the CDR3: TGTGCCAGCAGCTTAGCGGAGGCCAGTGAAGCTTTCTTT. The chain has TRBV7-9 and TRBJ1-1; no clear D gene. This CDR3 is 13 amino acids long. Germline V gives CDR1 SEHNR, CDR2 FQNEAQ (reference sequence). Trimming stripped 0 bases from V and 7 bases from J, with 9 bases between.

The chain carries TRBV4-1 and TRBJ1-5, with TRBD1 as a possible D gene (5 bases). The V gene lost 8 bases and the J gene lost 0 bases, with 14 bases spanning the gap. The CDR3 has 15 residues. The germline V gene has CDR1 MGHRA and CDR2 YSYEKL. The CDR3 nucleotides are TGCGCCAGCCGACAGAGCCTTTATAGCAATCAGCCCCAGCATTTT. It encodes CASRQSLYSNQPQHF.

The DNA for the CDR3 is TGTGCCAGCAGCGGACAGGGGGCCGGGGCCAAAAACATTCAGTACTTC. Amino acid sequence: CASSGQGAGAKNIQYF. This chain uses TRBV5-4 with TRBJ2-4, with 11 bases lining up with TRBD1. Germline CDR1 is SGHNT and CDR2 is YYREEE (reference sequence). The CDR3 totals 16 residues. V lost 4 bases, J lost 1 base, and 4 bases stayed unmatched.

The V and J genes are TRBV30 and TRBJ1-2, with a tentative D call TRBD1 (5 bases). Germline CDR1 GTSNPN, CDR2 SVGIG (reference sequence). The CDR3 has 11 amino acids. Trimming took off 3 bases at V and 7 bases at J, with 9 bases between the two ends. The CDR3 here is CAWREGAGYTF. In DNA, the CDR3 is TGTGCCTGGAGAGAAGGGGCTGGCTACACCTTC.

The chain carries TRBV7-3 and TRBJ2-2, with D maybe TRBD2 (6 bases). Germline assignment: CDR1 SGHTA and CDR2 FQGTGA. Trimming removed 4 bases at V and 3 bases at J, with 15 bases between. This CDR3 contains 16 residues. The CDR3 protein is CASSSLNGGDTGELFF. CDR3 DNA sequence: TGTGCCAGCAGCTCCCTCAACGGAGGGGACACCGGGGAGCTGTTTTTT. The full variable domain, completed using reference TRBV7-3 and TRBJ2-2, is GAGVSQTPSNKVTEKGKYVELRCDPISGHTALYWYRQSLGQGPEFLIYFQGTGAADDSGLPNDRFFAVRPEGSVSTLKIQRTERGDSAVYLCASSSLNGGDTGELFFGEGSRLTVL.

The chain combines TRBV19 with TRBJ2-1; 9 bases are shared with TRBD1. The CDR3 length is 15 residues. The germline V gene encodes CDR1 LNHDA and CDR2 SQIVND (reference sequence). Trimming took 1 base from V and 2 from J; bases not matched to a gene: 0. The CDR3, as DNA: TGTGCCAGTAGTATAGGGGACAGGGCCTACAATGAGCAGTTCTTC. Translation: CASSIGDRAYNEQFF.

This rearrangement joins TRBV6-5 to TRBJ1-3; D not resolved. Germline V gene data show CDR1 as MNHEY and CDR2 as SVGAGI. This CDR3 contains 14 residues. V was trimmed by 7 bases and J by 2 bases, leaving 12 bases between them. The CDR3: CASTVGGPGNTIYF. Written as DNA, the CDR3 is TGTGCCAGCACTGTAGGCGGGCCTGGAAACACCATATATTTT.